Below, one T cell receptor beta chain is given with its context. This CDR3 contains 15 residues. V lost 0 bases and J 8 bases, leaving 13 bases between the germline ends. Germline assignment: CDR1 LGHNA and CDR2 YSLEER. Original handling: Amplification of reference gene primers was used by the study to estimate nucleated cell counts. Here immunoSEQ multiplex PCR was the method, and the copy in TCRdb shows in-frame clones only, minus some. Clone size and V and J calls were adopted from that table, with D and trimming inferred from the DNA. The sample contains more than 250,000 clones, 70% to 90% of which appear only once. This sample was included in a study of blood T cell repertoires in COVID-19. Study as a whole: Acute-phase and convalescent COVID-19 samples originated in the United States, Italy and Spain.

Adults between about 18 and 89 years of age took part from 24 US areas. This chain links TRBV4-3 with TRBJ2-2; possible D gene TRBD1, 5 bases. The sequenced sample was PBMCs or T cells enriched from blood (not recorded which). The clonotype originates from a middle-aged woman who had recovered from COVID-19. The DNA for the CDR3 is TGCGCCAGCAGCCAAGAAACGCAGGGAAGTGGGGAGCTGTTTTTT. Its translation: CASSQETQGSGELFF.